Reported below is one T cell receptor (beta chain). Its antigen is unknown. This specimen comes from a study of T cells expressing NK-cell markers. Study overall: It was sorted CD3+CD56-NKG2C+, CD3+CD56+NKG2C- and CD3+CD56+NKG2C+ T cells that provided the TCR beta repertoires. Seven donors tested HCMV-seropositive and one tested seronegative among the eight sequenced.

Germline-derived CDR1 and CDR2 are LGHNA and YNFKEQ. This CDR3 contains 16 residues. 5'RACE template switching built TCR beta cDNA with unique molecular identifiers. TCRdb reprocessed the 5' RACE reads and reports one entry per CDR3 protein, with no DNA. The sample features 350,000 to 450,000 distinct CDR3 sequences, with under 6.5% in its top ten. Study findings and constraints: Of the CD8+ T cells in about 6 donors, roughly 1.0-7.5% belonged to dominant NKG2C+ clonotypes.

The receptor comes from a man aged 18-75 years in good health. V usage is TRBV4-2 and J usage is TRBJ2-3; TCRdb gives TRBD1 as the D gene, but with no DNA this cannot be confirmed. Sequences were obtained from blood T cells: a sorted CD56 or NKG2C T cell subset, CD4+ or CD8+ T cells, or bulk PBMC T cells (not recorded which). The CDR3 is CASSPRTGGQRDTQYF.